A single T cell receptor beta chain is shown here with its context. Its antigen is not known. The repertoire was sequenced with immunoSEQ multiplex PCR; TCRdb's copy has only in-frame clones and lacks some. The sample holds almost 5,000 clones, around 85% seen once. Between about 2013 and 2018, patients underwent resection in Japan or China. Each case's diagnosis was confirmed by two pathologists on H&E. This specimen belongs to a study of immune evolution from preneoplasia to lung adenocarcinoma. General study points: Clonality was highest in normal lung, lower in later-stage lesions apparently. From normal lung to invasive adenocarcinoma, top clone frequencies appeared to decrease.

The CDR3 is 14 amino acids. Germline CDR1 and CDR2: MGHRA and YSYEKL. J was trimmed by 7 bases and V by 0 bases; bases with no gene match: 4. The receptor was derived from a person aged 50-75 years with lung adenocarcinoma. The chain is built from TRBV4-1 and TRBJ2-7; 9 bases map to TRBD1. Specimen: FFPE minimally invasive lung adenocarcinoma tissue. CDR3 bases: TGCGCCAGCAGCCAAGAACAGGGGGCGGGAGAGCAGTACTTC. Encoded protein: CASSQEQGAGEQYF.